This T cell receptor beta chain comes out of a study of T cells expressing NK-cell markers. Points from the study as a whole: Each of about 6 donors carried dominant NKG2C+ clonotypes accounting for about 1.0-7.0% of CD8+ T cells.

To note about this clonotype: Its matching antigen is unknown.

TCRdb reanalyzed the 5' RACE reads, giving one entry per CDR3 protein sequence and no DNA. Its table lists approximately 380,000 distinct CDR3 sequences. Germline V gene data show CDR1 as DFQATT and CDR2 as SNEGSKA (reference sequence). The CDR3 is 14 amino acids. The sequence was obtained from a man aged 18 to 69 in good health. The genes are TRBV20-1 and TRBJ2-5; the D call from TCRdb, TRBD1, cannot be confirmed without DNA. Sequenced material: blood T cells: a sorted CD56 or NKG2C T cell subset, CD4+ or CD8+ T cells, or bulk PBMC T cells (not recorded which). This CDR3 reads CSARWAPTFETQYF.